This T cell receptor beta chain is drawn from a study of T cell responses to AZD1222 COVID-19 vaccine. Assay used: immunoSEQ multiplex PCR; TCRdb lists only in-frame clones, some missing. The data hold 160,000 or so clones, with roughly 90% observed a single time. This sample comprised peripheral blood, obtained 28 days after the second AZD1222 dose. The sequence came from an adult who received the AZD1222 COVID-19 vaccine.

This chain's CDR3 is CASSLATGNTGELFF. Here the CDR3 DNA reads TGTGCCAGCAGCTTAGCGACAGGGAACACCGGGGAGCTGTTTTTT. V and J are TRBV7-9 and TRBJ2-2, with a weak D call TRBD1 (6 bases). This CDR3 spans 15 amino acids. The germline V gene encodes CDR1 SEHNR and CDR2 FQNEAQ (reference sequence). Trimming removed 0 bases at V and 1 base at J, with 6 bases between. The whole variable domain, filled in from reference TRBV7-9 and TRBJ2-2, reads DTGVSQNPRHKITKRGQNVTFRCDPISEHNRLYWYRQTLGQGPEFLTYFQNEAQLEKSRLLSDRFSAERPKGSFSTLEIQRTEQGDSAMYLCASSLATGNTGELFFGEGSRLTVL.